This T cell receptor (beta chain) was sequenced during a study of blood T cell repertoires in COVID-19. Study context: The cDNA or gDNA used as material had been derived from T cells, B-cell-depleted T cells, or PBMCs.

As concerns this clone: One end of the junction fails to match germline, which may point to a read error.

Per the authors' pipeline: Amplified reference gene primers provided the basis for estimating nucleated cell counts. This table comes from immunoSEQ multiplex PCR, and its TCRdb copy is limited to in-frame clones, with some not included. V and J calls and clone size are copied from that table; D and trimming were computed from the DNA. The sample records some 96,000 clones, about 89% being singletons. The CDR3 extends over 18 amino acids. Germline V CDR1 and CDR2: MNHEY, SMNVEV (reference sequence). Sequenced sample: peripheral blood. The chain carries TRBV27 and TRBJ1-3; 8 bases match TRBD1. The sequence derives from a man aged 50-60 years with acute or convalescent COVID-19. The CDR3 nucleotides are TGTGCCAGCAATTTATCCGGGACAGGAGAAATCTCTGGAAACACCATATATTTT. This encodes CASNLSGTGEISGNTIYF.